Presented here are 19 T cell receptor beta chains from one specimen sequenced in a study of blood T cells in healthy people across ages. The use of a sample-barcoded 5' primer and a J-beta primer mix characterized a second PCR of roughly 6 to 11 cycles. TCRdb reanalysed the 5' RACE reads using MiXCR and keeps one entry per CDR3 protein. The table lists around 800,000 distinct CDR3 sequences, 25% to 30% of them singletons, with roughly 3.1% in the top ten. This sample was shared with a second study, whose subject was T cells of mothers and their children.

Sequencing was performed on blood. These receptors all come from a boy younger than 18 in good health.

This clonotype was seen more than once but under ten times. The J gene is TRBJ2-4, the V gene TRBV28; D remains ambiguous. CDR1 and CDR2 (germline): MDHEN, SYDVKM. The CDR3 spans 14 residues. Trimming removed 8 bases from V and 0 bases from J, with 11 bases in between. Written as DNA, the CDR3 is TGTGCCAGCGTCCAAAGACTAGCCAAAAACATTCAGTACTTC. It encodes CASVQRLAKNIQYF.

This chain uses TRBV20-1 with TRBJ2-2; 10 bases fit TRBD2. Germline V lookup: CDR1 DFQATT, CDR2 SNEGSKA (reference sequence). V gave up 3 bases and J gave up 7 bases; unmatched junction bases: 8. The CDR3 length is 15 residues. The CDR3 DNA follows: TGCAGTGCTAGGGAGCGGGGGGGCCCGAACGGGGAGCTGTTTTTT. Protein product: CSARERGGPNGELFF.

This clonotype has just a few counts. The CDR3 DNA reads TGTGCCAGCAGCCAAGACCAGGCAGGAGCCAAAAACATTCAGTACTTC. As protein: CASSQDQAGAKNIQYF. The V call is TRBV14, the J call TRBJ2-4; D gene uncertain. V was pared by 0 bases and J by 0 bases, with 9 bases between. The CDR3 extends over 16 amino acids. Germline CDR1 SGHDN, CDR2 FVKESK.

Regarding this clonotype: A much larger clone sits a single nucleotide away, making a read error possible. The V and J genes are TRBV7-3 and TRBJ2-5; possible D gene TRBD1, 5 bases. CDR1 and CDR2 (germline): SGHTA, FQGTGA. The CDR3 extends over 13 amino acids. As DNA, the CDR3 is TGTGCCAGCGGGGCAGGGCCCCAAGAGACCCAGTGCTTC. Translating gives CASGAGPQETQCF.

This clonotype was seen only a few times. The chain combines TRBV5-1 with TRBJ2-7; TRBD1 matches at 8 bases. Per the germline V gene, CDR1 is SGHRS and CDR2 is YFSETQ. J was trimmed by 2 bases and V by 5 bases; bases with no gene match: 3. The CDR3 sequence is 13 residues long. The CDR3 region is CASRGDRPYEQYF. CDR3 DNA: TGCGCCAGCAGGGGGGACAGGCCCTACGAGCAGTACTTC.

This clonotype occurred a few times. The chain has TRBV7-9 and TRBJ1-4; no reliable D call. CDR1 is SEHNR, CDR2 FQNEAQ, per germline (reference sequence). The V end lost 7 bases, the J end lost 0 bases, and 6 bases lay between the germline ends. The CDR3 runs to 13 residues. The CDR3, as DNA: TGTGCCAGCAAGGCAGCAACTAATGAAAAACTGTTTTTT. Protein sequence: CASKAATNEKLFF.

This clonotype turned up a few times. The chain carries TRBV4-2 and TRBJ2-3; D is unclear. Per the germline V gene, CDR1 is LGHNA and CDR2 is YNFKEQ. Trimming removed 5 bases at V and 0 bases at J, with 15 bases between. CDR3 length equals 16 residues. DNA of the CDR3: TGTGCCAGCAGCTACAGACGAGAGGTTAGCACAGATACGCAGTATTTT. Its translation is CASSYRREVSTDTQYF.

This clonotype was found a few times. The chain couples TRBV3-1 to TRBJ2-1; 13 bases agree with TRBD2. The junction had 7 bases not matched to a gene; V was cut back by 5 bases and J by 0 bases. Germline loops: CDR1 LGHDT, CDR2 YNNKEL (reference sequence). The CDR3 runs to 18 residues. In nucleotides, the CDR3 is TGTGCCAGCAGCGAGGGACTAGCGGGGAGGGGCTCCTACAATGAGCAGTTCTTC. Its translation is CASSEGLAGRGSYNEQFF.

The J gene is TRBJ1-2, the V gene TRBV12-3 or TRBV12-4; D remains unclear. The V end was cut by 3 bases, the J end by 4 bases, with 15 bases between. The CDR3 has 15 residues. CDR3 protein: CASSLSEGSPYGYTF. As DNA, the CDR3 is TGTGCCAGCAGTTTGAGCGAGGGAAGTCCCTATGGCTACACCTTC.

The chain joins TRBV18 to TRBJ2-7, with D possibly being TRBD1 (5 bases). V was shortened by 2 bases and J by 7 bases, with 12 bases between the two germline ends. This CDR3 contains 13 residues. Looked up from germline, CDR1 is KGHSH and CDR2 is LQKENI. The CDR3 reads CASSPGAGDEQYF. DNA of the CDR3: TGTGCCAGCTCACCAGGGGCAGGAGATGAGCAGTACTTC.

A few counts support this clonotype. The chain combines TRBV7-6 with TRBJ2-5; unclear D gene. This CDR3 spans 17 amino acids. V was trimmed by 5 bases and J by 5 bases, leaving 24 bases between them. Looked up from germline, CDR1 is SGHVS and CDR2 is FNYEAQ. The CDR3 loop reads CASSPARSPEMRETQYF. CDR3 bases: TGTGCCAGCAGCCCAGCCCGGTCACCTGAGATGAGGGAGACCCAGTACTTC.

This clonotype was observed a few times. The CDR3: CASSVGRDNGLAKNIQYF. The CDR3 DNA reads as TGTGCCAGCAGCGTAGGGAGGGACAACGGATTAGCCAAAAACATTCAGTACTTC. This chain joins TRBV9 and TRBJ2-4, with D possibly called TRBD1 or TRBD2 (6 bases each). Germline V lookup: CDR1 SGDLS, CDR2 YYNGEE. The CDR3 is made up of 18 amino acids. V was trimmed by 0 bases and J by 0 bases, leaving 16 bases between them.

The chain links TRBV7-2 to TRBJ2-5, with TRBD1 matching over 10 bases. After removal of 2 bases from V and 4 bases from J, the junction contained 10 bases not matched to a gene. Germline CDR1 and CDR2: SGHTA and FQGNSA. The CDR3 spans 17 residues. The CDR3 reads CASSLWRQGAFRETQYF. CDR3 DNA: TGTGCCAGCAGCTTATGGAGACAGGGGGCGTTTCGAGAGACCCAGTACTTC.

The sample holds a few counts of this clonotype. The V and J genes are TRBV5-1 and TRBJ1-2; a weak D match, TRBD1 (6 bases). The CDR3 has 17 amino acids. Germline CDR1 and CDR2: SGHRS and YFSETQ. Trimming removed 0 bases at V and 0 bases at J, with 15 bases between. The CDR3 sequence: CASSLASGTKANYGYTF. CDR3 sequence (DNA): TGCGCCAGCAGCTTGGCCTCGGGGACAAAAGCTAACTATGGCTACACCTTC.

This clonotype was detected many times. The chain uses TRBV12-3 or TRBV12-4 and TRBJ1-6, with D possibly being TRBD1 (5 bases). V lost 3 bases and J 12 bases, leaving 12 bases between the germline ends. The CDR3 spans 13 residues. CDR3 in DNA: TGTGCCAGCAGTTTGGGGGGTTTGAAACCCCTCCACTTT. Translation: CASSLGGLKPLHF.

This chain connects TRBV20-1 to TRBJ2-7, with D possibly being TRBD2 (5 bases). V dropped 2 bases and J dropped 2 bases, with 10 bases sitting between them. CDR3 length: 13 residues. Germline-derived CDR1 and CDR2 are DFQATT and SNEGSKA (reference sequence). CDR3 in DNA: TGCAGTGCTAGAAGTTCGGGGACCTACGAGCAGTACTTC. As protein: CSARSSGTYEQYF.

The V and J genes are TRBV27 and TRBJ2-1; D is perhaps TRBD1 (6 bases). Trimming pared 5 bases from V and 7 bases from J, leaving 15 bases between. CDR3 length: 14 residues. Germline values: CDR1 MNHEY, CDR2 SMNVEV (reference sequence). This chain's CDR3 is CASSRTAPRNEQFF. The CDR3 region has the DNA TGTGCCAGCAGTCGGACAGCCCCCCGAAATGAGCAGTTCTTC.

A few counts support this clonotype. The CDR3 protein is CASILRQAGQNSPLHF. The CDR3 DNA is TGTGCCAGCATTTTGCGACAGGCGGGACAGAATTCACCCCTCCACTTT. This chain uses TRBV6-5 with TRBJ1-6; the match to TRBD1 covers 7 bases. In germline, CDR1 is MNHEY, CDR2 SVGAGI. V gave up 7 bases and J gave up 7 bases; unmatched junction bases: 13. The CDR3 loop spans 16 amino acids.

This chain joins TRBV12-3 or TRBV12-4 and TRBJ1-2; D call uncertain. Trimming left V 5 bases short and J 8 bases short, with 12 bases between. The CDR3 has 12 amino acids. CDR3 sequence: CASSPQYSGYTF. The CDR3 coding sequence is TGTGCCAGCAGTCCCCAGTATTCCGGCTACACCTTC.